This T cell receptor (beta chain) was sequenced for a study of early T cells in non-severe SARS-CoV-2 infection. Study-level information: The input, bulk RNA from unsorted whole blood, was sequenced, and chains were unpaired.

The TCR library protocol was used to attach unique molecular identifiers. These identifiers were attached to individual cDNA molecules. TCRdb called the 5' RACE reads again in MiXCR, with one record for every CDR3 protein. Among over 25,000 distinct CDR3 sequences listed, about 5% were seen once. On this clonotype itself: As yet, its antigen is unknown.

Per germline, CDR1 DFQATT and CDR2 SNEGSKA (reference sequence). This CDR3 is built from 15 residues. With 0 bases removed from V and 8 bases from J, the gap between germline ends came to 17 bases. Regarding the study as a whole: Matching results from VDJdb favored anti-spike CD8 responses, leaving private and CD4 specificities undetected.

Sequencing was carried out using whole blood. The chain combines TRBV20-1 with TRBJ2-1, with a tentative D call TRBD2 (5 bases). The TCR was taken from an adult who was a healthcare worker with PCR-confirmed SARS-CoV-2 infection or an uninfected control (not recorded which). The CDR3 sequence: CSARDPVGEIDEQFF. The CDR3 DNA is TGCAGTGCTAGAGATCCCGTGGGAGAAATTGATGAGCAGTTCTTC.